These 8 T cell receptor beta chains originate from one sample sequenced in a study of blood T cell repertoires in COVID-19. Generated by immunoSEQ multiplex PCR, the TCRdb table keeps only in-frame clones and is missing some. The table lists around 190,000 clones, around 86% of them singletons, with around 25% in the top ten. Sequencing was performed on PBMCs or T cells enriched from blood (not recorded which). Receptor source: a woman between 40 and 50 years old in a cohort exposed to, infected with or recovered from COVID-19 (not recorded which).

V gene TRBV11-3 combines with J gene TRBJ2-2; 7 bases map to TRBD2. CDR3 size: 14 residues. J gave up 11 bases and V 5 bases, and 11 bases lay outside the gene matches. Germline V gives CDR1 SGHNT, CDR2 YENEEA. The CDR3 region has the DNA TGTGCCAGCAGCGCCCGGGTGGGCGGGAGAGAGCTGTTTTTT. Protein sequence: CASSARVGGRELFF.

The table lists this clone with a few counts. The chain carries TRBV9 and TRBJ2-1; D is possibly TRBD2 (7 bases). Germline lookup yields CDR1 SGDLS and CDR2 YYNGEE. The ends were cut back, 6 bases at V and 1 base at J, with 11 bases in the middle. The CDR3 is made up of 14 amino acids. In DNA, the CDR3 is TGTGCCAGCAACGAGGGGGGGTCCTACAATGAGCAGTTCTTC. Amino acid sequence: CASNEGGSYNEQFF.

This chain connects TRBV7-8 to TRBJ1-4; weak D call: TRBD1 (5 bases). Germline-derived CDR1 and CDR2 are SGHVS and FQNEAQ. V was clipped by 1 base and J by 7 bases, with 10 bases between them. The length of the CDR3 is 14 residues. CDR3 residues: CASSLDQGFEKLFF. The CDR3, as DNA: TGTGCCAGCAGCTTAGATCAGGGATTTGAAAAACTGTTTTTT.

The rearrangement joins TRBV6-4 to TRBJ2-2; 7 bases match TRBD1. Germline V gene data show CDR1 as MRHNA and CDR2 as SNTAGT. The CDR3 spans 17 residues. Unmatched junction bases numbered 4, after V lost 0 bases and J lost 0 bases. The CDR3 region has the DNA TGTGCCAGCAGTGACTCGACAGGGATCGCGAACACCGGGGAGCTGTTTTTT. It specifies CASSDSTGIANTGELFF.

The rearrangement links TRBV5-1 to TRBJ1-2; possible D gene TRBD1, 6 bases. The CDR3 is 17 residues long. The germline V gene encodes CDR1 SGHRS and CDR2 YFSETQ. The ends were cut back, 0 bases at V and 5 bases at J, with 20 bases in the middle. The CDR3, as DNA: TGCGCCAGCAGCTTGGGGGACGCGGCAGGGGATAGTTATGGCTACACCTTC. Translated: CASSLGDAAGDSYGYTF.

The CDR3 DNA sequence: TGTGCCAGCAGCCCAACAGGGGCCTACGAGCAGTACTTC. This translates into CASSPTGAYEQYF. The chain links TRBV6-5 to TRBJ2-7, with 7 bases identical to TRBD1. Germline-derived CDR1 and CDR2 are MNHEY and SVGAGI. The CDR3 length is 13 residues. The V segment lost 6 bases and the J segment 2 bases; nucleotides outside the gene matches: 4.

This chain links TRBV4-2 with TRBJ2-1, with D perhaps matching TRBD2 (6 bases). V dropped 0 bases and J dropped 3 bases, with 12 bases sitting between them. This CDR3 has 16 residues. Looked up from germline, CDR1 is LGHNA and CDR2 is YNFKEQ. The CDR3 sequence is CASSQDIRELYNEQFF. The DNA of the CDR3 is TGTGCCAGCAGCCAAGACATTCGGGAGCTCTACAATGAGCAGTTCTTC.

This rearrangement joins TRBV7-8 to TRBJ1-1; D is perhaps TRBD1 (6 bases). The CDR3 is 14 residues long. The germline CDR1 and CDR2 sequences are SGHVS and FQNEAQ. V dropped 5 bases and J dropped 8 bases, with 18 bases sitting between them. The CDR3 spells CASSLLKDRAEAFF. CDR3 nucleotides: TGTGCCAGCAGCCTTCTTAAGGACAGAGCCGAAGCTTTCTTT.